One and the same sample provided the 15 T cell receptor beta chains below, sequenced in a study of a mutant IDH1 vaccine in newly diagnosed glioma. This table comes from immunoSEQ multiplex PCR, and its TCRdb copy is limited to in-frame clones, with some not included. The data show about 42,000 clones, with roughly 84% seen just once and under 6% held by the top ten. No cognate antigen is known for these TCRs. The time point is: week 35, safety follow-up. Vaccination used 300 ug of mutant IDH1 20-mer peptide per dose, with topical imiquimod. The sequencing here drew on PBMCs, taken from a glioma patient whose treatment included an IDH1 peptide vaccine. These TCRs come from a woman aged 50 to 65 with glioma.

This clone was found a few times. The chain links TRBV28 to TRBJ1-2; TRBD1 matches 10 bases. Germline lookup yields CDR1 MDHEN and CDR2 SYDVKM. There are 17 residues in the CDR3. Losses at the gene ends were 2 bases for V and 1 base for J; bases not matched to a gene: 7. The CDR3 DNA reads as TGTGCCAGCAGTTTACGGACAGGGGGTCTTTTTAACTATGGCTACACCTTC. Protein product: CASSLRTGGLFNYGYTF.

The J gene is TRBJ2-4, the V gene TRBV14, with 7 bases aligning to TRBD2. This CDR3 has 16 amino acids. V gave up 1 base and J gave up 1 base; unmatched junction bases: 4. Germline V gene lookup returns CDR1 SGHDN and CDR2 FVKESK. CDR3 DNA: TGTGCCAGCAGCCAAGTCGACGGGAGGGCCAAAAACATTCAGTACTTC. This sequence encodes CASSQVDGRAKNIQYF.

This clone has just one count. The CDR3 here is CASSQGGQYQETQYF. The CDR3 DNA reads TGCGCCAGCAGCCAGGGGGGCCAGTACCAAGAGACCCAGTACTTC. The chain carries TRBV5-1 and TRBJ2-5, with a weak D call TRBD1 (7 bases). Germline CDR1 and CDR2: SGHRS and YFSETQ. This CDR3 is built from 15 residues. Trimming removed 4 bases from V and 0 bases from J, with 13 bases in between.

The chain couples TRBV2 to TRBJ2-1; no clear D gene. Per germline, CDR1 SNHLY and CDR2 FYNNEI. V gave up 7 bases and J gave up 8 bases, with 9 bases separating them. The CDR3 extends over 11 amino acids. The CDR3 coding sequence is TGTGCCAGCATTCGGTGGGATGAGCAGTTCTTC. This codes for CASIRWDEQFF.

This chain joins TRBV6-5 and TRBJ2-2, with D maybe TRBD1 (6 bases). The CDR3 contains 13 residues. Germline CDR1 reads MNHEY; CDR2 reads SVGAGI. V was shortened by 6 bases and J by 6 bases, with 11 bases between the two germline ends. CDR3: CASSPDRSGELFF. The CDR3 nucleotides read TGTGCCAGCAGCCCTGACAGGTCCGGGGAGCTGTTTTTT.

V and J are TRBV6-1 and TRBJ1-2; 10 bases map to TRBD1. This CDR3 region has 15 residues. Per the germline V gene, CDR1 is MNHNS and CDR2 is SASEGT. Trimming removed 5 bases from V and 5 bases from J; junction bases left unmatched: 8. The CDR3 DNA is TGTGCCAGCAGTAATCGACAGGGGGCAGGGTATGGCTACACCTTC. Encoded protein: CASSNRQGAGYGYTF.

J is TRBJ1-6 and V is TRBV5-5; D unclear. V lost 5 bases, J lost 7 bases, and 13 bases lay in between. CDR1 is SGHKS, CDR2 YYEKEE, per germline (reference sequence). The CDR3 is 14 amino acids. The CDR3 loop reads CASRAVALNSPLHF. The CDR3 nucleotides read TGTGCCAGCAGGGCGGTGGCCCTAAATTCACCCCTCCACTTT.

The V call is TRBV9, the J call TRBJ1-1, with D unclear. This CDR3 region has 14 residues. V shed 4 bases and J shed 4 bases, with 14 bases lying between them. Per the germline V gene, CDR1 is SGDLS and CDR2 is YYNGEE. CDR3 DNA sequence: TGTGCCAGCAGCCTGGGGTCCCGTAGCACTGAAGCTTTCTTT. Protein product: CASSLGSRSTEAFF. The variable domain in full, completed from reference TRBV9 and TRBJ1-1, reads DSGVTQTPKHLITATGQRVTLRCSPRSGDLSVYWYQQSLDQGLQFLIQYYNGEERAKGNILERFSAQQFPDLHSELNLSSLELGDSALYFCASSLGSRSTEAFFGQGTRLTVV.

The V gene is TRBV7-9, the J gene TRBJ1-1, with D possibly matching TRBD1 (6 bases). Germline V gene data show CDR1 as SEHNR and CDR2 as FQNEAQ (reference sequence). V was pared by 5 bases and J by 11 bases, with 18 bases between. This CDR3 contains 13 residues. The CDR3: CASSLIGRGYAFF. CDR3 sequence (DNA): TGTGCCAGCAGCCTAATAGGCAGGGGCTACGCTTTCTTT.

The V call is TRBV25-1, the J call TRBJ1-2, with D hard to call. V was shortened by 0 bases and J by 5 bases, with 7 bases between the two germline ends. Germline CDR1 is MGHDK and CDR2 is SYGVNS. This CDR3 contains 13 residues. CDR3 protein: CASSEYPDYGYTF. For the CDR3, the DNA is TGTGCCAGCAGTGAATACCCAGATTATGGCTACACCTTC.

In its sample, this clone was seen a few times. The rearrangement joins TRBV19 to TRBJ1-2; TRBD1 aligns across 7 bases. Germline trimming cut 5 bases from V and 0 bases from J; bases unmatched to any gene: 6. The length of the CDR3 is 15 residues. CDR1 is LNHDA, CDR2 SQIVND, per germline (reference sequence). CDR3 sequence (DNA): TGTGCCAGTAGTGGTTGGGACAGTGCTAACTATGGCTACACCTTC. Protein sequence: CASSGWDSANYGYTF.

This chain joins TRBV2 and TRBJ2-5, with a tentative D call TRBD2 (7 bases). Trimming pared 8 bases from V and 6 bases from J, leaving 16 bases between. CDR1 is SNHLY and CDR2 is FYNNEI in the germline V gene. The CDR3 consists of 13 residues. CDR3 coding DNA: TGTGCCAGCGGAGGGGGGGGTTTAAAGACCCAGTACTTC. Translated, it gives CASGGGGLKTQYF.

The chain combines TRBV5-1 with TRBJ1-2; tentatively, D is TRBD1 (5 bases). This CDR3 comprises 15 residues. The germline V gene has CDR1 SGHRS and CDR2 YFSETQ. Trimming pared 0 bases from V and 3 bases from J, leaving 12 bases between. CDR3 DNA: TGCGCCAGCAGCTTGGACCCAGGGCAGGACTATGGCTACACCTTC. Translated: CASSLDPGQDYGYTF. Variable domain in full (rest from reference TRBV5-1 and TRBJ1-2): KAGVTQTPRYLIKTRGQQVTLSCSPISGHRSVSWYQQTPGQGLQFLFEYFSETQRNKGNFPGRFSGRQFSNSRSEMNVSTLELGDSALYLCASSLDPGQDYGYTFGSGTRLTVV.

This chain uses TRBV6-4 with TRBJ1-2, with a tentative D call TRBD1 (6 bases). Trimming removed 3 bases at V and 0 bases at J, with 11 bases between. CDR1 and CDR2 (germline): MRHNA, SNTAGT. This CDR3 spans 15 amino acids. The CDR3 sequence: CASSEGGTANYGYTF. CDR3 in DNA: TGTGCCAGCAGTGAGGGGGGCACAGCTAACTATGGCTACACCTTC.

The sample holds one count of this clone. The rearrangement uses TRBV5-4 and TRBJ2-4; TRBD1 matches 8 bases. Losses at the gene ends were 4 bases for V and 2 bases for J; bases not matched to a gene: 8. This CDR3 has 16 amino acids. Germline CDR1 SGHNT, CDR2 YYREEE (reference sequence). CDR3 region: CASSTGTGRTKNIQYF. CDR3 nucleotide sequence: TGTGCCAGCAGCACCGGGACAGGAAGGACCAAAAACATTCAGTACTTC.